This is a list of T cell receptor beta chains from one sample in a study of CD8 T cells in Susac syndrome. From the immunoSEQ multiplex PCR reads, TCRdb called clonotypes with MiXCR, one entry per CDR3 protein. This sample has 180,000 or so distinct CDR3 sequences, with about 95% found just once. What was sequenced was CD4+ T cells from PBMCs. Receptors were obtained from a human donor in good health. The CDR3 runs from the conserved cysteine through the conserved F or W. A D gene is named only where the DNA matches it firmly. The size of a clone is reported for some rows only, either as once, few or many, or as a class for expanded clones.

CDR3 length: 16
V gene: TRBV28
D gene: TRBD1
J gene: TRBJ1-5
clone size: .
CDR3 DNA: TGTGCCAGCAGTTTATTAAGCGGACAGGGCAATCAGCCCCAGCATTTT
CDR3 protein: CASSLLSGQGNQPQHF

CDR3 length: 11
V gene: TRBV20-1
D gene: .
J gene: TRBJ1-1
clone size: .
CDR3 DNA: TGCAGTGCTAGGAAGAACACTGAAGCTTTCTTT
CDR3 protein: CSARKNTEAFF

CDR3 length: 13
V gene: TRBV7-2
D gene: .
J gene: TRBJ1-2
clone size: .
CDR3 DNA: TGTGCCAGCAGTCGAGGCGGATACTATGGCTACACCTTC
CDR3 protein: CASSRGGYYGYTF

CDR3 length: 15
V gene: TRBV3-1
D gene: TRBD1
J gene: TRBJ1-3
clone size: .
CDR3 DNA: TGTGCCAGCAGCCAAGGACAGGGGCAAGGAAACACCATATATTTT
CDR3 protein: CASSQGQGQGNTIYF

CDR3 length: 11
V gene: TRBV3-1
D gene: .
J gene: TRBJ1-1
clone size: .
CDR3 DNA: TGTGCCAGCAGCCAACGAAACGAAGCTTTCTTT
CDR3 protein: CASSQRNEAFF

CDR3 length: 14
V gene: TRBV29-1
D gene: .
J gene: TRBJ2-5
clone size: .
CDR3 DNA: TGCAGCGTTGAAGATGTATTGGGGGTGGAGACCCAGTACTTC
CDR3 protein: CSVEDVLGVETQYF

CDR3 length: 15
V gene: TRBV11-1
D gene: TRBD2
J gene: TRBJ2-4
clone size: .
CDR3 DNA: TGTGCCAGCAGCTTCCTAGCGGACTCCAAAAACATTCAGTACTTC
CDR3 protein: CASSFLADSKNIQYF

CDR3 length: 16
V gene: TRBV11-2
D gene: .
J gene: TRBJ1-1
clone size: once
CDR3 DNA: TGTGCCAGCAGCTCCCAATTAGGGCGGGGGAACACTGAAGCTTTCTTT
CDR3 protein: CASSSQLGRGNTEAFF

CDR3 length: 15
V gene: TRBV27
D gene: .
J gene: TRBJ2-5
clone size: .
CDR3 DNA: TGTGCCAGCAGTTTAAGGGGCCACCAACAAGAGACCCAGTACTTC
CDR3 protein: CASSLRGHQQETQYF

CDR3 length: 14
V gene: TRBV20-1
D gene: .
J gene: TRBJ2-3
clone size: .
CDR3 DNA: TGCAGTGCTCTGCGGGTACCTAGCACAGATACGCAGTATTTT
CDR3 protein: CSALRVPSTDTQYF

CDR3 length: 15
V gene: TRBV29-1
D gene: .
J gene: TRBJ1-2
clone size: .
CDR3 DNA: TGCAGCGTTAAATGGGGAGACAGGTTGTCTGGAGGCTACACCTTC
CDR3 protein: CSVKWGDRLSGGYTF

CDR3 length: 14
V gene: TRBV9
D gene: TRBD1
J gene: TRBJ1-1
clone size: .
CDR3 DNA: TGTGCCAGCAGACCAGGACAGGGAGGCACTGAAGCTTTCTTT
CDR3 protein: CASRPGQGGTEAFF

CDR3 length: 15
V gene: TRBV15
D gene: .
J gene: TRBJ1-5
clone size: .
CDR3 DNA: TGTGCCACCAGCAGAGAACGGATTAGCAATCAGCCCCAGCATTTT
CDR3 protein: CATSRERISNQPQHF

CDR3 length: 21
V gene: TRBV11-2
D gene: TRBD1
J gene: TRBJ2-6
clone size: .
CDR3 DNA: TGTGCCAGCGACGGGACAGGCTTTTTCCTCGGATCCTCTCCTGGGGCCAACGTCCTGACTTTC
CDR3 protein: CASDGTGFFLGSSPGANVLTF

CDR3 length: 18
V gene: TRBV4-2
D gene: TRBD1
J gene: TRBJ2-6
clone size: .
CDR3 DNA: TGTGCCAGCAGCTTTCGATCGGGACAGGGGACTGGGGCCAACGTCCTGACTTTC
CDR3 protein: CASSFRSGQGTGANVLTF

CDR3 length: 15
V gene: TRBV12-5
D gene: TRBD2
J gene: TRBJ2-3
clone size: once
CDR3 DNA: TGTGCTAGTGGTTTGGGACTAGCTGACACAGATACGCAGTATTTT
CDR3 protein: CASGLGLADTDTQYF

CDR3 length: 12
V gene: TRBV25-1
D gene: .
J gene: TRBJ2-3
clone size: .
CDR3 DNA: TGTGCCAGCAGTGCCGAACCAGATACGCAGTATTTT
CDR3 protein: CASSAEPDTQYF

CDR3 length: 13
V gene: TRBV20-1
D gene: .
J gene: TRBJ2-3
clone size: .
CDR3 DNA: TGCAGTGCTAGGATTCGGATTGGGGATACGCAGTATTTT
CDR3 protein: CSARIRIGDTQYF

CDR3 length: 16
V gene: TRBV3-1
D gene: TRBD1
J gene: TRBJ2-1
clone size: .
CDR3 DNA: TGTGCCAGCAGCCAATGGGACAGGAGCTCCTACAATGAGCAGTTCTTC
CDR3 protein: CASSQWDRSSYNEQFF

CDR3 length: 19
V gene: TRBV6-5
D gene: TRBD1
J gene: TRBJ2-6
clone size: .
CDR3 DNA: TGTGCCAGCAGTTACTCGTCCGGGACAGGGGTCTCTGGGGCCAACGTCCTGACTTTC
CDR3 protein: CASSYSSGTGVSGANVLTF

CDR3 length: 14
V gene: TRBV20-1
D gene: .
J gene: TRBJ2-1
clone size: .
CDR3 DNA: TGCAGTGCTTTACGTTGGGACGGATACAATGAGCAGTTCTTC
CDR3 protein: CSALRWDGYNEQFF

CDR3 length: 15
V gene: TRBV4-2
D gene: .
J gene: TRBJ2-5
clone size: .
CDR3 DNA: TGTGCCAGCAGCCAAGATAGGAGGGCACAGGAGACCCAGTACTTC
CDR3 protein: CASSQDRRAQETQYF

CDR3 length: 12
V gene: TRBV20-1
D gene: .
J gene: TRBJ2-1
clone size: .
CDR3 DNA: TGCAGTGCGTTTCGGGCGTCGGATGAGCAGTTCTTC
CDR3 protein: CSAFRASDEQFF

CDR3 length: 15
V gene: TRBV20-1
D gene: TRBD2
J gene: TRBJ2-1
clone size: .
CDR3 DNA: TGCAGTGCTTTCGCGACTAGCGGGAAAGACAATGAGCAGTTCTTC
CDR3 protein: CSAFATSGKDNEQFF

CDR3 length: 12
V gene: TRBV9
D gene: .
J gene: TRBJ2-4
clone size: .
CDR3 DNA: TGTGCCAGCAGCCCTTCGGCGGAGATTCAGTACTTC
CDR3 protein: CASSPSAEIQYF

CDR3 length: 16
V gene: TRBV15
D gene: .
J gene: TRBJ2-3
clone size: .
CDR3 DNA: TGTGCCACCAGCAGAGATGGTGGCCGTGGGTCAGATACGCAGTATTTT
CDR3 protein: CATSRDGGRGSDTQYF

CDR3 length: 14
V gene: TRBV20-1
D gene: TRBD2
J gene: TRBJ2-3
clone size: .
CDR3 DNA: TGCAGTGCACGGACTAGCGGGGATACAGATACGCAGTATTTT
CDR3 protein: CSARTSGDTDTQYF